The 4 T cell receptor beta chains below come from one sample, sequenced in a study of pediatric ulcerative colitis. Sequenced by immunoSEQ multiplex PCR; TCRdb stores in-frame clones only, minus some. The data hold 55,000 to 65,000 clones, with over 70% observed a single time. The sequencing sample was made of blood. The receptors come from a boy aged 5 to 17 with moderate ulcerative colitis.

The rearrangement uses TRBV7-2 and TRBJ1-2; D remains unclear. Germline CDR1 is SGHTA and CDR2 is FQGNSA. Trimming took off 5 bases at V and 3 bases at J, with 10 bases between the two ends. This CDR3 spans 13 amino acids. Here the CDR3 reads CASSPEGYYGYTF. For the CDR3, the DNA is TGTGCCAGCAGCCCAGAAGGGTACTATGGCTACACCTTC.

This chain connects TRBV4-1 to TRBJ1-1; D not certain. This CDR3 contains 14 residues. Between the trimmed V and J ends, which lost 1 base and 1 base, there was a span of 7 bases. CDR1 MGHRA and CDR2 YSYEKL come from the germline V gene. The DNA of the CDR3 is TGCGCCAGCAGCCAAGGGTCGGGGAACACTGAAGCTTTCTTT. This translates into CASSQGSGNTEAFF.

This clone was observed once. The rearrangement links TRBV10-1 to TRBJ1-5; 9 bases fit TRBD1. V shed 2 bases and J 6 bases; nucleotides not matched to a gene: 8. Germline values: CDR1 WNHNN, CDR2 SYGVQD (reference sequence). CDR3 length: 16 amino acids. The CDR3 region has the DNA TGCGCCAGCAGTGAGGCAACCGGGACAGGGAGTCAGCCCCAGCATTTT. This codes for CASSEATGTGSQPQHF.

The CDR3 here is CASSFGARTYNEQFF. The CDR3 nucleotides read TGCGCCAGCAGCTTCGGGGCTCGGACCTACAATGAGCAGTTCTTC. This chain joins TRBV5-1 and TRBJ2-1; possibly TRBD1 or TRBD2 for D (5 bases each). CDR3 size: 15 residues. From germline, CDR1 is SGHRS and CDR2 YFSETQ. Trimming stripped 2 bases from V and 2 bases from J, with 11 bases between.